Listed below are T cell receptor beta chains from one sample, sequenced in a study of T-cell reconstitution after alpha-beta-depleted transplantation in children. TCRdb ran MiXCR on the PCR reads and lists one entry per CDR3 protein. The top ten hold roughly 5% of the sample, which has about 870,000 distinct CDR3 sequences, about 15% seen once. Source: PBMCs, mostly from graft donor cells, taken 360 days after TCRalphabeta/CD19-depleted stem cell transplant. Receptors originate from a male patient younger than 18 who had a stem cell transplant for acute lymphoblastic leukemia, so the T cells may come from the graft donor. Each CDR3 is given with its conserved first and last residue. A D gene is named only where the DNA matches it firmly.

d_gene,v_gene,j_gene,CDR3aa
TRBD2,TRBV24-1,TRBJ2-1,CATSEGLAGGYYNEQFF
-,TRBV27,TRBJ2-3,CASSLRAESTDTQYF
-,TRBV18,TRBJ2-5,CASSPSLTETQYF
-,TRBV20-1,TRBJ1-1,CSARGGRPLRGNTEAFF
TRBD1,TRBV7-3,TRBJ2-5,CASSSGTAQETQYF
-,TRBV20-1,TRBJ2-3,CSEGGADTQYF
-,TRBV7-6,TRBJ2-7,CASSFSAAPYEQYF
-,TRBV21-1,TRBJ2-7,CASSTKGQGPSYEQYF
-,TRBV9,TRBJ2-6,CASSVGWGTSGANVLTF
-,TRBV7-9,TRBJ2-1,CASSLEVRPLLYNEQFF
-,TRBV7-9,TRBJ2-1,CASSLNTPRSSYNEQFF
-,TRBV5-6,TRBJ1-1,CASSLTSRYRATEAFF
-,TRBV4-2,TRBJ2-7,CASSQGNPGYEQYF
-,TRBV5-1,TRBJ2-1,CASSLRQGTSRGEQFF
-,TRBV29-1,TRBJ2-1,CSAVGDPTSYNEQFF
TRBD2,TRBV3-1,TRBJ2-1,CASTSQGASGVNEQFF